The 9 T cell receptor delta chains in this list originate from one sample, sequenced in a study of gammadelta T cells in human blood (dated by TCRdb to 2018 to 2020). The library was produced with RT-PCR. TCRdb shows the sequencer as Illumina MiSeq. In TCRdb, clones were called once more from the public reads by CATT, and rows of identical DNA were later combined. For this sample there are some 300 delta-chain clones; around three quarters appear just once. Clones ranked in the top ten supply roughly three fifths of the sample. Sequenced material: Vgamma9Vdelta2 gamma-delta T cells from adult blood. The receptors here all came from a human donor.

Comment on this clone: This probably arose from a read error, given a far larger clone one base away. V and J are TRDV2 and TRDJ1; possibly TRDD3 for D (5 bases). Germline V lookup: CDR1 GEAIGNYY, CDR2 EKD. The CDR3 loop spans 15 amino acids. Trimming took 0 bases from V and 4 from J, leaving 14 bases between them. CDR3 sequence reads: CACDTVGGHDDKLIF. CDR3 coding DNA: TGTGCCTGTGACACCGTCGGGGGCCATGACGATAAACTCATCTTT.

This clone is a singleton in its sample. TCRdb has a much larger clone's protein, which differs at residues 7 and 11 from the translation of this DNA, likely because of a read error; what is shown is the protein translated from the DNA. The chain recombines TRDV2 with TRDJ1, with 9 bases fitting TRDD3. This CDR3 has 16 residues. Trimming cost V 4 bases and J 4 bases; bases outside gene matches: 12. Germline CDR1 and CDR2: GEAIGNYY and EKD. The CDR3 here is CACDPLRGDTNDKLIF. CDR3 sequence (DNA): TGTGCCTGTGATCCCCTACGGGGGGATACCAACGATAAACTCATCTTT.

A word on this clone: A far larger clone is one nucleotide away, so this likely arose from a read error. The same CDR3 can be traced to other DNA sequences in this sample. The V call is TRDV2, the J call TRDJ1; 13 bases are a match to TRDD3. Germline V gives CDR1 GEAIGNYY, CDR2 EKD. CDR3 length equals 15 residues. The CDR3 region has the DNA TGCGCCTGTGTACTGGGGGATACGTACACCGATAAACTCATCTTT. Its translation is CACVLGDTYTDKLIF.

Comment on this clone: With only one base between it and a far larger clone, this is likely a read error. Other nucleotide sequences from this sample produce the same CDR3. The J gene is TRDJ1, the V gene TRDV2, with no clear D. Trimming left V 0 bases short and J 0 bases short, with 13 bases between. Per germline, CDR1 GEAIGNYY and CDR2 EKD. The CDR3 is 16 amino acids. The CDR3 DNA reads as TGTGCCTGTGACACCGTCGGAAGAACCGACACCGATAAACTCATCTTT. This codes for CACDTVGRTDTDKLIF.

In the case of this clone: Only one base separates this from a far larger clonotype, so it likely reflects a read error. The chain recombines TRDV2 with TRDJ1, with 13 positions matching TRDD3. Germline V gene lookup returns CDR1 GEAIGNYY and CDR2 EKD. After removal of 5 bases from V and 0 bases from J, the junction contained 2 bases not matched to a gene. This CDR3 region has 15 residues. CDR3 loop: CACALGDTYTDKLIF. The CDR3 DNA follows: TGTGCCTGTGCACTGGGGGATACGTACACCGATAAACTCATCTTT.

As regards this clone: A far bigger clonotype differs at one base, so this is likely a read error. The J gene is TRDJ1, the V gene TRDV2, with 9 bases aligning to TRDD3. There are 18 residues in the CDR3. Germline V lookup: CDR1 GEAIGNYY, CDR2 EKD. The CDR3 DNA reads TGTGCCTGTGACACCGTCTGGGGGATGGGTTTAGACACCGATAAATTCATCTTT. Its protein product is CACDTVWGMGLDTDKFIF.

Points on this clone: This likely reflects a read error, since a far larger clone is one base away. The sample has other DNA sequences that encode this CDR3 too. The chain recombines TRDV2 with TRDJ1, with TRDD3 identical over 11 bases. This CDR3 is built from 18 residues. The germline CDR1 and CDR2 sequences are GEAIGNYY and EKD. V lost 4 bases, J lost 0 bases, and 12 bases stayed unmatched. CDR3 coding DNA: TGTGCCTGTGATACCCTACTGGGGGATAATCAGTACACCGATAAACTCATCTTT. It yields the protein CACDTLLGDNQYTDKLIF.

As regards this clone: The protein given by TCRdb reflects a much larger clone and differs at residue 4 from this DNA's translation, likely from a read error; the protein shown is the DNA's translation. The chain is built from TRDV2 and TRDJ1; D gene unclear. This CDR3 has 16 amino acids. Germline loops: CDR1 GEAIGNYY, CDR2 EKD. CDR3 nucleotide sequence: TGTGCCTGTGTCACCGTTGGAAGAACCGACACCGATAAACTCATCTTT. Its translation is CACVTVGRTDTDKLIF.

Remarks on this clone: A far larger clone lies a single base away; this is likely a read error. The gene calls are TRDV2 and TRDJ1, with TRDD3 identical over 9 bases. CDR1 GEAIGNYY and CDR2 EKD come from the germline V gene. The CDR3 has 17 amino acids. CDR3 residues: CACGTLVGDRDTDKLIF. The CDR3 DNA is TGTGCCTGTGGCACCTTGGTGGGGGATAGAGACACCGATAAACTCATCTTT.